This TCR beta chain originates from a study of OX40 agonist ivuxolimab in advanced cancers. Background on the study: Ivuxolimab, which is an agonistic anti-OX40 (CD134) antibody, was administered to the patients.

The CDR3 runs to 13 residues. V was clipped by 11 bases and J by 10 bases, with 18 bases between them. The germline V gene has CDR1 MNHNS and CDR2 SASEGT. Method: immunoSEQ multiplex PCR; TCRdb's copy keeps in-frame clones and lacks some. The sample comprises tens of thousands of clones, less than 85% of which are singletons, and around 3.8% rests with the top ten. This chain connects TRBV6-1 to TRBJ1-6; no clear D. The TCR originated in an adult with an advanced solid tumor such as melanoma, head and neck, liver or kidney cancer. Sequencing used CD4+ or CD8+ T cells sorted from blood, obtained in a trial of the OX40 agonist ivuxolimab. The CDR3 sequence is CASQSPAGSPLHF. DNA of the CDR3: TGTGCCTCACAAAGCCCGGCGGGATCACCCCTCCACTTT.